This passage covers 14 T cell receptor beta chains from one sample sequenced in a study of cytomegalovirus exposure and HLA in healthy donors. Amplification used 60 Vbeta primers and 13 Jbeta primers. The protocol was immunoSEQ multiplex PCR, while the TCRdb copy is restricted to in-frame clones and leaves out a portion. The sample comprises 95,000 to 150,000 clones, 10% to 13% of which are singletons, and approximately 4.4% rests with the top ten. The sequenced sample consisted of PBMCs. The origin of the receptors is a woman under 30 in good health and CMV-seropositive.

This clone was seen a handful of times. The CDR3 sequence: CASSLVLAGGSEQFF. CDR3 nucleotide sequence: TGTGCCAGCAGCTTAGTACTAGCGGGAGGGAGTGAGCAGTTCTTC. The rearrangement links TRBV11-3 to TRBJ2-1, with TRBD2 matching 13 bases. The CDR3 is 15 amino acids. The trim removed 1 base at V and 9 bases at J, leaving 3 bases unmatched. Germline V lookup: CDR1 SGHNT, CDR2 YENEEA.

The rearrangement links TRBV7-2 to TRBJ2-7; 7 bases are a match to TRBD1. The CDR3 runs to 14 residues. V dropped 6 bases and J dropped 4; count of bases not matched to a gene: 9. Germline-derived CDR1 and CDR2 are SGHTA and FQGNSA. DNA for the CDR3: TGTGCCAGCAGAACCGACAGGGTTTCGTACGAGCAGTACTTC. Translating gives CASRTDRVSYEQYF.

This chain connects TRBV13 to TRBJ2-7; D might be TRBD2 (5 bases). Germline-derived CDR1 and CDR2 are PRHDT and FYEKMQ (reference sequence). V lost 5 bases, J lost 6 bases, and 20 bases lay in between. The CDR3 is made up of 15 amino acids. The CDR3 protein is CASSGSEGGFSEQYF. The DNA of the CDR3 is TGTGCCAGCAGCGGCTCTGAAGGAGGTTTTAGCGAGCAGTACTTC. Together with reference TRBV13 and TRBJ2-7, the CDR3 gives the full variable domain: AAGVIQSPRHLIKEKRETATLKCYPIPRHDTVYWYQQGPGQDPQFLISFYEKMQSDKGSIPDRFSAQQFSDYHSELNMSSLELGDSALYFCASSGSEGGFSEQYFGPGTRLTVT.

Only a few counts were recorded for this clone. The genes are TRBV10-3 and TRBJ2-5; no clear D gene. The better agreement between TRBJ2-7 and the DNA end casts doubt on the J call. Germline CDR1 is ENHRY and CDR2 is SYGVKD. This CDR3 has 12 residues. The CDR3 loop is CAISEDSYEQYF. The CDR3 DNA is TGTGCCATCAGTGAGGACTCCTACGAGCAGTACTTC.

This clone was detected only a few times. The CDR3 protein is CAWSAMRNSPLHF. In DNA, the CDR3 is TGTGCCTGGAGCGCCATGAGGAATTCACCCCTCCACTTT. The gene calls are TRBV30 and TRBJ1-6; D is ambiguous. The CDR3 consists of 13 residues. V lost 3 bases, J lost 7 bases, and 10 bases lay in between. CDR1 and CDR2 (germline): GTSNPN, SVGIG (reference sequence).

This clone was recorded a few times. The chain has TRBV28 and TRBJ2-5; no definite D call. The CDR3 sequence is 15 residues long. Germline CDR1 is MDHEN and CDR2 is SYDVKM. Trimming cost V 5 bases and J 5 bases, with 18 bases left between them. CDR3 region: CASSLPTAVRETQYF. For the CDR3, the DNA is TGTGCCAGCAGTCTCCCAACCGCGGTCCGGGAGACCCAGTACTTC.

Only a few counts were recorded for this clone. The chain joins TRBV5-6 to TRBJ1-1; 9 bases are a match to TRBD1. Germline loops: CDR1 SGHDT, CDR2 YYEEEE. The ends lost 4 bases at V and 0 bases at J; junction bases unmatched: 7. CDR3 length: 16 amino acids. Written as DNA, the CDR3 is TGTGCCAGCAGCCTCCGGGACAGGGCGTTGAACACTGAAGCTTTCTTT. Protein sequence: CASSLRDRALNTEAFF.

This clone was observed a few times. CDR3 amino acids: CASSVATASGDTNEQFF. CDR3 bases: TGTGCCAGCAGCGTAGCTACGGCGAGCGGGGACACCAATGAGCAGTTCTTC. This chain joins TRBV9 and TRBJ2-1; possibly TRBD2 for D (7 bases). V was clipped by 0 bases and J by 6 bases, with 19 bases between them. Germline-derived CDR1 and CDR2 are SGDLS and YYNGEE. This CDR3 is built from 17 residues.

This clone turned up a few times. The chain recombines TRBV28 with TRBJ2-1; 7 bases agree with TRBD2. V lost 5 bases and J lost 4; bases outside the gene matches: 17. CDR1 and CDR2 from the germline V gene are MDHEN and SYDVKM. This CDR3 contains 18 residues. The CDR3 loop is CASSPWGGRSITYNEQFF. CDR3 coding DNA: TGTGCCAGCAGTCCGTGGGGGGGACGGAGCATTACTTACAATGAGCAGTTCTTC.

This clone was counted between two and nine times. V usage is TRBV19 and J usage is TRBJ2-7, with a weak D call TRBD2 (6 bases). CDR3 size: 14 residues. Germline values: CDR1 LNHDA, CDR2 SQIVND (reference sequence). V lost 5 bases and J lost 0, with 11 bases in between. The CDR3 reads CASSASTSSYEQYF. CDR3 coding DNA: TGTGCCAGTAGTGCCTCGACTAGCTCCTACGAGCAGTACTTC.

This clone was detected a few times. The CDR3 nucleotides read TGTGCCAGCAGCTGGGGAGGGGACGAGCAGTACTTC. Translating gives CASSWGGDEQYF. The gene calls are TRBV7-9 and TRBJ2-7, with 7 bases aligning to TRBD2. Trimming at V came to 4 bases and at J to 5 bases, leaving 2 bases not matched to a gene. The germline gives CDR1 SEHNR, CDR2 FQNEAQ (reference sequence). The CDR3 consists of 12 residues.

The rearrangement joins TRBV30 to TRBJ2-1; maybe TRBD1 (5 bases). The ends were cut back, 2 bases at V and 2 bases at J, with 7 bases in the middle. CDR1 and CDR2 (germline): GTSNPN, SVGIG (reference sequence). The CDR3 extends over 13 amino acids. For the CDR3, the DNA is TGTGCCTGGAGTCAGGGCGCCTACAATGAGCAGTTCTTC. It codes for CAWSQGAYNEQFF.

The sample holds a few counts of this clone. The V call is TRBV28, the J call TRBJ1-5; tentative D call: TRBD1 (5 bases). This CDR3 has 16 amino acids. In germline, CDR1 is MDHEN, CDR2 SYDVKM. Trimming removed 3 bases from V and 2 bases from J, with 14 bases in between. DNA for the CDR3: TGTGCCAGCAGTTTTTATGGGGGGACGGGCAATCAGCCCCAGCATTTT. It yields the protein CASSFYGGTGNQPQHF.

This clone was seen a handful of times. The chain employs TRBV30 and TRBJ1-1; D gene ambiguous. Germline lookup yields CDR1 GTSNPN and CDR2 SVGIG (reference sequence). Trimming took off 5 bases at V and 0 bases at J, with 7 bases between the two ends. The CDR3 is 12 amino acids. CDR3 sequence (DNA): TGTGCCTGGGCGCCCTTGAACACTGAAGCTTTCTTT. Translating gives CAWAPLNTEAFF.